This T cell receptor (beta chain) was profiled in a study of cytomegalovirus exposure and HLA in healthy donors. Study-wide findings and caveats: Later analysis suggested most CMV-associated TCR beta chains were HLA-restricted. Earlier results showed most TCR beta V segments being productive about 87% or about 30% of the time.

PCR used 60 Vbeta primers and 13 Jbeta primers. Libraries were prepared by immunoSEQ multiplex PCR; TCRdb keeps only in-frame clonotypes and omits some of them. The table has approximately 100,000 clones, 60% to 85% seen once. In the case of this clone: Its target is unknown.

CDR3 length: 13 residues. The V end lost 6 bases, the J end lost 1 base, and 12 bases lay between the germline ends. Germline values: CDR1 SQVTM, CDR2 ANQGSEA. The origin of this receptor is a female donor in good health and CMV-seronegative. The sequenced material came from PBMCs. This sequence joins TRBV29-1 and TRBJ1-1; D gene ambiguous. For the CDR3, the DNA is TGCAGCGTCGGAGTCTCGGGGAACACTGAAGCTTTCTTT. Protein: CSVGVSGNTEAFF.